The 19 T cell receptor beta chains below all came from one sample that was sequenced in a study of shared clonotypes between healthy human individuals. CD45RO negativity and positive selection for CCR7 defined naive CD8 cells, a population that excluded terminally differentiated effector memory CD45RA+ cells. TCRdb's copy holds only in-frame clones and misses some; the assay was immunoSEQ multiplex PCR. The table shows roughly 2,000,000 clones, with about 95% occurring only once. Sequencing input: naive CD8+ T cells sorted from blood. The source of these receptors is a young man in good health.

The chain is built from TRBV11-2 and TRBJ2-1; D is possibly TRBD2 (5 bases). V dropped 1 base and J dropped 4 bases, with 11 bases sitting between them. Germline CDR1 SGHAT, CDR2 FQNNGV. The CDR3 sequence is 15 residues long. CDR3 sequence: CASSLAAAFYNEQFF. For the CDR3, the DNA is TGTGCCAGCAGCTTAGCAGCGGCCTTTTACAATGAGCAGTTCTTC. The variable domain in full, with the rest retrieved from reference TRBV11-2 and TRBJ2-1, is EAGVAQSPRYKIIEKRQSVAFWCNPISGHATLYWYQQILGQGPKLLIQFQNNGVVDDSQLPKDRFSAERLKGVDSTLKIQPAKLEDSAVYLCASSLAAAFYNEQFFGPGTRLTVL.

This clone showed up just a few times. This chain connects TRBV27 to TRBJ2-7, with D perhaps matching TRBD2 (6 bases). The CDR3 has 13 residues. The V gene's germline CDR1 is MNHEY and CDR2 SMNVEV (reference sequence). Deletions cut 6 bases from V and 5 bases from J, with 14 bases between. CDR3 in amino acids: CASRFGGANEQYF. The CDR3 nucleotides are TGTGCCAGCAGGTTCGGGGGAGCCAACGAGCAGTACTTC.

This clone came up once. The chain recombines TRBV7-6 with TRBJ2-7; D could derive from TRBD1 or TRBD2 (5 bases each). CDR1 and CDR2 (germline): SGHVS, FNYEAQ. The CDR3 totals 14 residues. The ends were cut back, 0 bases at V and 5 bases at J, with 11 bases in the middle. CDR3 amino acids: CASSLAGTSDEQYF. The CDR3 DNA reads as TGTGCCAGCAGCTTAGCGGGGACCTCGGACGAGCAGTACTTC.

This clone was recorded only once. The chain combines TRBV7-9 with TRBJ2-7; D call uncertain. The CDR3 has 13 amino acids. Germline V lookup: CDR1 SEHNR, CDR2 FQNEAQ (reference sequence). With 3 bases removed from V and 3 bases from J, the gap between germline ends came to 9 bases. The CDR3 sequence is CASSFLDGYEQYF. The CDR3 nucleotides read TGTGCCAGCAGCTTCCTGGACGGCTACGAGCAGTACTTC.

J is TRBJ2-5 and V is TRBV27; 10 bases fit TRBD2. In germline, CDR1 is MNHEY, CDR2 SMNVEV (reference sequence). This CDR3 spans 16 amino acids. V dropped 6 bases and J dropped 2; count of bases not matched to a gene: 9. The CDR3 nucleotides read TGTGCCAGCAGCCCCCCGGAGCGGGGGGGACAAGAGACCCAGTACTTC. This sequence encodes CASSPPERGGQETQYF.

The V and J genes are TRBV7-9 and TRBJ2-7; no reliable D call. CDR1 and CDR2 (germline): SEHNR, FQNEAQ (reference sequence). V was clipped by 1 base and J by 6 bases, with 16 bases between them. This CDR3 is 15 amino acids long. CDR3 DNA: TGTGCCAGCAGCTTAGGCAGCTCCCCTGTTCTCGAGCAGTACTTC. This translates into CASSLGSSPVLEQYF.

V and J are TRBV6-1 and TRBJ2-7, with 8 positions matching TRBD1. The CDR3 spans 16 residues. Germline V CDR1 and CDR2: MNHNS, SASEGT. V dropped 3 bases and J dropped 3; count of bases not matched to a gene: 10. CDR3 protein: CASSDIPGGWGYEQYF. The CDR3 nucleotides are TGTGCCAGCAGTGATATCCCAGGGGGCTGGGGCTACGAGCAGTACTTC.

The gene calls are TRBV7-2 and TRBJ2-7, with unresolved D. CDR3 length equals 14 residues. The germline CDR1 and CDR2 sequences are SGHTA and FQGNSA. Trimming pared 6 bases from V and 4 bases from J, leaving 16 bases between. Here the CDR3 DNA reads TGTGCCAGCAGTTACGCCCTAGGTGGGTACGAGCAGTACTTC. The encoded protein is CASSYALGGYEQYF.

V and J are TRBV19 and TRBJ1-2; D is undetermined. The CDR3 totals 17 residues. Germline lookup yields CDR1 LNHDA and CDR2 SQIVND (reference sequence). Trimming removed 2 bases at V and 3 bases at J, with 19 bases between. CDR3 sequence: CASSIMESYPTDYGYTF. The CDR3 nucleotides are TGTGCCAGTAGTATAATGGAAAGCTACCCAACGGACTATGGCTACACCTTC.

The J gene is TRBJ2-3, the V gene TRBV7-2; no reliable D call. The CDR3 sequence is 13 residues long. The germline gives CDR1 SGHTA, CDR2 FQGNSA. The V end lost 4 bases, the J end lost 5 bases, and 10 bases lay between the germline ends. The chain's CDR3 is CASSSLTGDTQYF. The CDR3 DNA follows: TGTGCCAGCAGCTCCTTAACGGGAGATACGCAGTATTTT.

The chain has TRBV9 and TRBJ2-5, with unresolved D. The germline gives CDR1 SGDLS, CDR2 YYNGEE. There are 15 residues in the CDR3. V gave up 0 bases and J gave up 2 bases, with 11 bases separating them. The CDR3: CASSVGRGAQETQYF. Here the CDR3 DNA reads TGTGCCAGCAGCGTAGGTCGAGGAGCTCAAGAGACCCAGTACTTC.

The J gene is TRBJ2-7, the V gene TRBV19, with 8 positions matching TRBD1. CDR1 is LNHDA, CDR2 SQIVND, per germline (reference sequence). The junction had 11 bases not matched to a gene; V was cut back by 8 bases and J by 5 bases. CDR3 length equals 14 residues. The CDR3 DNA follows: TGTGCCAGTGCCCCGGCAGGGGGCTTCGACGAGCAGTACTTC. Translated, it gives CASAPAGGFDEQYF.

CDR3 DNA sequence: TGTGCCAGCAGCCAAGCCGAGAACCAGCCCCAGCATTTT. It codes for CASSQAENQPQHF. The chain is built from TRBV4-2 and TRBJ1-5; D gene unclear. The germline V gene encodes CDR1 LGHNA and CDR2 YNFKEQ. Between the trimmed V and J ends, which lost 1 base and 7 bases, there was a span of 8 bases. The CDR3 loop spans 13 amino acids.

V is TRBV4-3 and J is TRBJ1-1, with a tentative D call TRBD1 (6 bases). V lost 2 bases and J lost 5, with 18 bases in between. The length of the CDR3 is 16 residues. CDR1 and CDR2 from the germline V gene are LGHNA and YSLEER. The DNA for the CDR3 is TGCGCCAGCAGCCAACCGACAGGAAAAGAGGGGACTGAAGCTTTCTTT. This sequence encodes CASSQPTGKEGTEAFF.

On this clone itself: Other nucleotide sequences from this sample produce the same CDR3. The rearrangement links TRBV7-9 to TRBJ2-5; no reliable D call. CDR3 length equals 13 residues. V was cut by 1 base and J by 3 bases, with 6 bases left in between. The germline V gene encodes CDR1 SEHNR and CDR2 FQNEAQ (reference sequence). The CDR3 nucleotides are TGTGCCAGCAGCTTAGTGGGTGAAGAGACCCAGTACTTC. Its translation: CASSLVGEETQYF.

In nucleotides, the CDR3 is TGTGCCACTTCTACAGGGGACGTCTCCTACGAGCAGTACTTC. This encodes CATSTGDVSYEQYF. The rearrangement joins TRBV2 to TRBJ2-7; TRBD1 matches at 7 bases. CDR3 length: 14 amino acids. V lost 10 bases to trimming and J lost 0 bases; unmatched junction nucleotides: 9. CDR1 is SNHLY and CDR2 is FYNNEI in the germline V gene. Full variable domain (remainder filled in from reference TRBV2 and TRBJ2-7): EPEVTQTPSHQVTQMGQEVILRCVPISNHLYFYWYRQILGQKVEFLVSFYNNEISEKSEIFDDQFSVERPDGSNFTLKIRSTKLEDSAMYFCATSTGDVSYEQYFGPGTRLTVT.

V gene TRBV29-1 combines with J gene TRBJ2-5; 9 bases map to TRBD2. V gave up 7 bases and J gave up 5 bases; unmatched junction bases: 14. The germline V gene has CDR1 SQVTM and CDR2 ANQGSEA. CDR3 length: 15 amino acids. The CDR3 nucleotides read TGCAGCGCCCGAAGGGGACTAGCTCTCGCGGAGACCCAGTACTTC. It yields the protein CSARRGLALAETQYF.

This rearrangement joins TRBV4-3 to TRBJ2-1, with TRBD1 as a possible D gene (5 bases). Germline V gene lookup returns CDR1 LGHNA and CDR2 YSLEER. The CDR3 spans 16 residues. V was cut by 2 bases and J by 0 bases, with 11 bases left in between. CDR3 coding DNA: TGCGCCAGCAGCCAACTCCCAGACAGCTCCTACAATGAGCAGTTCTTC. Translating gives CASSQLPDSSYNEQFF.

The gene calls are TRBV28 and TRBJ1-1, with 10 bases fitting TRBD1. From germline, CDR1 is MDHEN and CDR2 SYDVKM. This CDR3 contains 15 residues. J was trimmed by 4 bases and V by 4 bases; bases with no gene match: 6. CDR3 sequence: CASSSPGQGSTEAFF. CDR3 DNA sequence: TGTGCCAGCAGTTCCCCGGGACAGGGGAGCACTGAAGCTTTCTTT.